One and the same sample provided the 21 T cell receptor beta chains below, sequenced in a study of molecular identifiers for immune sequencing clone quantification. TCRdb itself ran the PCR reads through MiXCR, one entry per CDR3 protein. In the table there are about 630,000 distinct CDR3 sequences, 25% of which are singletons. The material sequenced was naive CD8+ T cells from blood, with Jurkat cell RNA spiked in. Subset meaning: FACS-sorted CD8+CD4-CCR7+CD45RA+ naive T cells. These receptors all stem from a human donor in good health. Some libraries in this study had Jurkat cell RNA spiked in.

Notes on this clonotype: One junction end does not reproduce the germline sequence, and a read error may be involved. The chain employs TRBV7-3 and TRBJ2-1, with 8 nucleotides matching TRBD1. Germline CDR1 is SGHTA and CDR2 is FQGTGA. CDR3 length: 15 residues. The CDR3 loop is CASSLLAGGRDERFF. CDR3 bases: TGTGCCAGCAGCTTACTGGCAGGGGGCAGGGATGAGCGGTTCTTC.

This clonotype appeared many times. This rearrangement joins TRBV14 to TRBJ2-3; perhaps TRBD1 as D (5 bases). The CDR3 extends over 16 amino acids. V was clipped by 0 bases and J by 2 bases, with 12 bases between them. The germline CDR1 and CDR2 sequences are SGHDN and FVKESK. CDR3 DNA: TGTGCCAGCAGCCAAGAAGTGGGGCCCTACACAGATACGCAGTATTTT. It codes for CASSQEVGPYTDTQYF.

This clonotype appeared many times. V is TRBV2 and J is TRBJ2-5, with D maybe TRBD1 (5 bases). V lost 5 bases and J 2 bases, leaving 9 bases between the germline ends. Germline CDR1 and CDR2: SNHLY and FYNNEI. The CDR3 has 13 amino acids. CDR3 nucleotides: TGTGCCAGCAGTATAACAGGTCAAGAGACCCAGTACTTC. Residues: CASSITGQETQYF.

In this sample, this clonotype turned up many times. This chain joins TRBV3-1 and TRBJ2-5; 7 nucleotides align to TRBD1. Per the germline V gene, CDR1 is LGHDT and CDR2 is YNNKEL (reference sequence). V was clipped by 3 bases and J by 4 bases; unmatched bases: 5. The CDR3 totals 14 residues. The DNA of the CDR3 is TGTGCCAGCAGCCAGACGACAGGGATAGAGACCCAGTACTTC. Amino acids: CASSQTTGIETQYF.

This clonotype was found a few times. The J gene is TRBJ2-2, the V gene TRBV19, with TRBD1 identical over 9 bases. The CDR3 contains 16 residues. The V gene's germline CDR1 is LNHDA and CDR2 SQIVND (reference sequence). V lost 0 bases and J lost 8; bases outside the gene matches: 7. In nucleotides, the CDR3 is TGTGCCAGTAGTATAGAAGGGACAGGGCTGTCAGGGGAGCTGTTTTTT. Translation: CASSIEGTGLSGELFF.

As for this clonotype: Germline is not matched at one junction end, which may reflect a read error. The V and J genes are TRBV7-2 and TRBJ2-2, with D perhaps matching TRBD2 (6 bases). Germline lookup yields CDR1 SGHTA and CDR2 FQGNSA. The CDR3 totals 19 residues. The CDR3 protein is CASSPGPGSGLSNTGELLF. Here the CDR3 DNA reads TGTGCCAGCAGCCCGGGGCCGGGGTCGGGACTTTCTAACACCGGGGAGCTGTTGTTT.

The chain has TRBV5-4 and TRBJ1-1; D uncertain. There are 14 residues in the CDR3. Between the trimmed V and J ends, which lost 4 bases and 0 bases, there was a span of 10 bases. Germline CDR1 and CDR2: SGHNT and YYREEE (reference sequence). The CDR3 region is CASSPESMNTEAFF. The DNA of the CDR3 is TGTGCCAGCAGCCCCGAGAGTATGAACACTGAAGCTTTCTTT.

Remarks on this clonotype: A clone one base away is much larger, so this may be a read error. The CDR3: CARSRTPRGSYEQYF. Here the CDR3 DNA reads TGTGCCCGCAGCAGGACCCCCCGGGGCTCCTACGAGCAGTACTTC. The chain is built from TRBV5-3 and TRBJ2-7, with D possibly matching TRBD2 (5 bases). TRBV5-3 is an open reading frame whose function is uncertain. CDR3 length equals 15 residues. V gave up 10 bases and J gave up 0 bases, with 20 bases separating them.

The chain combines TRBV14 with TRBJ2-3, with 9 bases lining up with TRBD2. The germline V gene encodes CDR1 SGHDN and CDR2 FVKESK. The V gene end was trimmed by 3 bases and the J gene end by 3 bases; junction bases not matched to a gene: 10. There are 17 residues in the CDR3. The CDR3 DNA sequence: TGTGCCAGCAGCCAGCAAGCCGGGACTAGCTGGACAGATACGCAGTATTTT. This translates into CASSQQAGTSWTDTQYF.

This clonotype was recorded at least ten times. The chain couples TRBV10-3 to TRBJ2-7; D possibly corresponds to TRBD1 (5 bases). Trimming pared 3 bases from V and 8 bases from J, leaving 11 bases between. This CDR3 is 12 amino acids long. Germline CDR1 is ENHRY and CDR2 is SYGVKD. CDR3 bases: TGTGCCATCAGTGACACTACGGACAAGCAGTACTTC. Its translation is CAISDTTDKQYF.

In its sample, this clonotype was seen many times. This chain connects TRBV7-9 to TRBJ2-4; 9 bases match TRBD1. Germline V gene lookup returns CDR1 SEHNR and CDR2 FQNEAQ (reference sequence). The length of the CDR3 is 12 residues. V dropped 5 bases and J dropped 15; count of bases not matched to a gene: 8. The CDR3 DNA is TGTGCCAGCAGCCCCATACAGGGGGCGCCGTACTTC. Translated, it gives CASSPIQGAPYF. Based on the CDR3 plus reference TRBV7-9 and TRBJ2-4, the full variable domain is DTGVSQNPRHKITKRGQNVTFRCDPISEHNRLYWYRQTLGQGPEFLTYFQNEAQLEKSRLLSDRFSAERPKGSFSTLEIQRTEQGDSAMYLCASSPIQGAPYFGAGTRLSVL.

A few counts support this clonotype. CDR3 DNA sequence: TGTGCCAGCAGTTTAACGGGACAGACGAACACCGGGGAGCTGTTTTTT. This sequence encodes CASSLTGQTNTGELFF. The chain is built from TRBV6-5 and TRBJ2-2, with 7 bases that match TRBD1. The CDR3 spans 16 residues. Trimming cost V 4 bases and J 0 bases; bases outside gene matches: 5. CDR1 and CDR2 from the germline V gene are MNHEY and SVGAGI.

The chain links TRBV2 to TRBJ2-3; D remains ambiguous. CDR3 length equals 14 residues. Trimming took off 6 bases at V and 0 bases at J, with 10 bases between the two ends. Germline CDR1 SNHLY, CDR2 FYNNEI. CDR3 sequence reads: CASRYDTSTDTQYF. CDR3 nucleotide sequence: TGTGCCAGCAGATATGACACTAGCACAGATACGCAGTATTTT.

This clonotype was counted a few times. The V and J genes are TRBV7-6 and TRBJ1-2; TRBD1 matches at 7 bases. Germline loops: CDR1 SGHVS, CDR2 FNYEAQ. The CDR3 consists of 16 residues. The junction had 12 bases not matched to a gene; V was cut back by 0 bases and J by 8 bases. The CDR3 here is CASSLAPLDRPEGYTF. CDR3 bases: TGTGCCAGCAGCTTAGCCCCCTTGGACAGGCCAGAAGGCTACACCTTC. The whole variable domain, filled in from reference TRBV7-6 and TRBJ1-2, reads GAGVSQSPRYKVTKRGQDVALRCDPISGHVSLYWYRQALGQGPEFLTYFNYEAQQDKSGLPNDRFSAERPEGSISTLTIQRTEQRDSAMYRCASSLAPLDRPEGYTFGSGTRLTVV.

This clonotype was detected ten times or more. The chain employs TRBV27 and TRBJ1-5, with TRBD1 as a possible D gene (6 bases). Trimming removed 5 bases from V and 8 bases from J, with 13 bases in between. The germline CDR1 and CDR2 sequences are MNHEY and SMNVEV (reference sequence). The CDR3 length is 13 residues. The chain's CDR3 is CASSPVGGEPQHF. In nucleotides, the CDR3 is TGTGCCAGCAGTCCCGTAGGGGGAGAGCCCCAGCATTTT.

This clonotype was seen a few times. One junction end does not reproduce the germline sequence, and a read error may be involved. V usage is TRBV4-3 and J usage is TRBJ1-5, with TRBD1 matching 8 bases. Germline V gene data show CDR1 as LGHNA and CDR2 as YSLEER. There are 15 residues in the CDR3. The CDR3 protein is CASGQDRTGSQPQHF. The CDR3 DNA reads TGCGCCAGCGGCCAAGATAGGACAGGGAGTCAGCCCCAGCATTTT.

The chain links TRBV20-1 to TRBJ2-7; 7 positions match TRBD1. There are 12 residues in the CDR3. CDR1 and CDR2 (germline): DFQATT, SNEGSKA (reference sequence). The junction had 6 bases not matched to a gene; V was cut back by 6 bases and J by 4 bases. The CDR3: CSAKDRLYEQYF. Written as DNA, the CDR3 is TGCAGTGCCAAGGACAGGCTGTACGAGCAGTACTTC.

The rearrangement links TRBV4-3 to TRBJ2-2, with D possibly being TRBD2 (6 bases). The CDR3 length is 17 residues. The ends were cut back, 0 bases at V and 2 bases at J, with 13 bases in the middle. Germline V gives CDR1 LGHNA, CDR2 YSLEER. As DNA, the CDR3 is TGCGCCAGCAGCCAAGATGGTGCGGGGCGAAACACCGGGGAGCTGTTTTTT. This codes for CASSQDGAGRNTGELFF.

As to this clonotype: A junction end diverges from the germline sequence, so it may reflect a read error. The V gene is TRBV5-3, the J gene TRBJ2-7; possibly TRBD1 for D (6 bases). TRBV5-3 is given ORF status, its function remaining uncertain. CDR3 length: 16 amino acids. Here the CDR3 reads CASSLGSYRVPYEQHF. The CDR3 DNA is TGTGCCAGCAGCTTGGGGTCATACAGGGTTCCCTACGAGCAGCACTTC.

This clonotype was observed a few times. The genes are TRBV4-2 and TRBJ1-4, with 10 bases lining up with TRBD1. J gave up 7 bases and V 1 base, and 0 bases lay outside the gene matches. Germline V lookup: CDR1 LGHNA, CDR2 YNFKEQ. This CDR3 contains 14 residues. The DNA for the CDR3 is TGTGCCAGCAGCCAAGGACAGGGGGCTGAAAAACTGTTTTTT. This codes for CASSQGQGAEKLFF.

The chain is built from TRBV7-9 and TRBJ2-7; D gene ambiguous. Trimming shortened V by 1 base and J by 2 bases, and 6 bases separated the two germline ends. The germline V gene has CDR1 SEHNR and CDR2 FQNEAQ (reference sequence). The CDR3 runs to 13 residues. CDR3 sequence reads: CASSLEGPYEQYF. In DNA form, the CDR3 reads TGTGCCAGCAGCTTAGAGGGCCCCTACGAGCAGTACTTC.